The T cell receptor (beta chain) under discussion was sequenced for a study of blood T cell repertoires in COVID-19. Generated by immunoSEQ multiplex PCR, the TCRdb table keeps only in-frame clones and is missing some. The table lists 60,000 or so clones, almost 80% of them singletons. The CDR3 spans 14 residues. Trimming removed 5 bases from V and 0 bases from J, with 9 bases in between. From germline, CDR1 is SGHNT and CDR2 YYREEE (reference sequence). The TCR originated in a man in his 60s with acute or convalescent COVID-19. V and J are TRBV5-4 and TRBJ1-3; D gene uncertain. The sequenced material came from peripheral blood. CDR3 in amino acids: CASRADLSGNTIYF. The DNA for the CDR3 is TGTGCCAGCAGAGCGGACCTCTCTGGAAACACCATATATTTT.